This TCR beta chain originates from a study of blood T cell repertoires in COVID-19. Data came from immunoSEQ multiplex PCR; TCRdb stores just in-frame clones and leaves some out. The table shows about 260,000 clones, with around 89% occurring only once. Germline CDR1 reads MGHDK; CDR2 reads SYGVNS. The CDR3 spans 15 residues. Trimming stripped 1 base from V and 4 bases from J, with 11 bases between. The sequenced sample consisted of PBMCs or T cells enriched from blood (not recorded which). The chain carries TRBV25-1 and TRBJ1-3, with D maybe TRBD1 (6 bases). This TCR was recovered from a woman aged 18-29 years who had recovered from COVID-19. Here the CDR3 reads CASSEWGPSGNTIYF. CDR3 in DNA: TGTGCCAGCAGTGAATGGGGGCCTTCCGGAAACACCATATATTTT.